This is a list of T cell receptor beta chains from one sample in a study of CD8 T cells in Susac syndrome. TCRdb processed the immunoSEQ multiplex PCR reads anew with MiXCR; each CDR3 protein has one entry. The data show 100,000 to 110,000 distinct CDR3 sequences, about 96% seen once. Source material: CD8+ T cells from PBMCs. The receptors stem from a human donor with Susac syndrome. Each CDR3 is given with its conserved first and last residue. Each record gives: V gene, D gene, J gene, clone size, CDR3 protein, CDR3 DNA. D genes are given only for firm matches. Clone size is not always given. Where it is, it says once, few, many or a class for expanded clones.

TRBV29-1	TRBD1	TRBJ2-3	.	CSVITLGQGASDTQYF	TGCAGCGTCATCACCTTGGGACAGGGGGCCTCAGATACGCAGTATTTT
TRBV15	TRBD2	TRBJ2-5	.	CATSRETSGVQETQYF	TGTGCCACCAGCAGAGAGACTAGCGGGGTCCAAGAGACCCAGTACTTC
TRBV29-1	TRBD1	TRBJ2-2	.	CSVASGTVGTGELFF	TGCAGCGTTGCCTCCGGGACAGTGGGGACCGGGGAGCTGTTTTTT
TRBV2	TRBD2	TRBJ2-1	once	CASSEGAGGYNEQFF	TGTGCCAGCAGTGAAGGAGCGGGGGGGTACAATGAGCAGTTCTTC
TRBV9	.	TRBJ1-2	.	CASSDHRDLYNYGYTF	TGTGCCAGCAGCGATCATCGGGACCTCTATAACTATGGCTACACCTTC
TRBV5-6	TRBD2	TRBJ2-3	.	CASSPGGATDTQYF	TGTGCCAGCAGCCCGGGGGGGGCCACAGATACGCAGTATTTT
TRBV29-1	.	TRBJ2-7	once	CSVRGNDEQYF	TGCAGCGTTCGGGGGAACGACGAGCAGTACTTC
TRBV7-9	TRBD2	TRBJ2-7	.	CASSPTAGDEQYF	TGTGCCAGCAGCCCGACAGCGGGAGACGAGCAGTACTTC
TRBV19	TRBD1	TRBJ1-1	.	CASRLLGQGGPEAFF	TGTGCCAGTAGGCTTTTGGGACAGGGAGGTCCTGAAGCTTTCTTT
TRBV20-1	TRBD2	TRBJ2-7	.	CSARPTLLAGGPTDSYEQYF	TGCAGTGCTCGACCAACTTTACTAGCGGGAGGGCCGACAGACTCCTACGAGCAGTACTTC
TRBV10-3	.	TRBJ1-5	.	CAISEGYEGNQPQHF	TGTGCCATCAGTGAAGGTTACGAGGGCAATCAGCCCCAGCATTTT
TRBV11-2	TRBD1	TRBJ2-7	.	CASSWTGRSSYEQYF	TGTGCCAGCAGCTGGACAGGGAGAAGCTCCTACGAGCAGTACTTC
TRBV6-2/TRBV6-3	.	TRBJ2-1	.	CASSYSMGYNEQFF	TGTGCCAGCAGTTACTCGATGGGGTACAATGAGCAGTTCTTC
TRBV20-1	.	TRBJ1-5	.	CSALTRVSNNQPQHF	TGCAGTGCATTGACCCGCGTTTCTAACAATCAGCCCCAGCATTTT
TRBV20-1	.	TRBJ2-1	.	CSARPRGAPKNNEQFF	TGCAGTGCTAGACCCCGTGGGGCCCCAAAGAACAATGAGCAGTTCTTC
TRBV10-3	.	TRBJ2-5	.	CATGEGGQETQYF	TGTGCCACCGGCGAGGGTGGGCAAGAGACCCAGTACTTC
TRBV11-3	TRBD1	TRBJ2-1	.	CASSPTGTVNEQFF	TGTGCCAGCAGTCCGACAGGGACGGTGAATGAGCAGTTCTTC
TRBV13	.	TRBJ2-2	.	CASSLLEPTGELFF	TGTGCCAGCAGCTTACTCGAGCCCACCGGGGAGCTGTTTTTT
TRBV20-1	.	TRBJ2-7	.	CSARGTGTYEQYF	TGCAGTGCTCGCGGGACTGGGACCTACGAGCAGTACTTC
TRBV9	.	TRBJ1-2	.	CASSVGTNYGYTF	TGTGCCAGCAGCGTCGGTACTAACTATGGCTACACCTTC
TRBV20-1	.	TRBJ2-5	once	CSASFGPLEETQYF	TGCAGTGCTTCGTTCGGCCCCCTGGAAGAGACCCAGTACTTC
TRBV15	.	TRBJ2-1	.	CATSSRATYNEQFF	TGTGCCACCAGCAGCCGGGCCACTTACAATGAGCAGTTCTTC
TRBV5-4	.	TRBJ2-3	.	CASSSNGLAADTQYF	TGTGCCAGCAGCTCCAATGGGCTTGCGGCAGATACGCAGTATTTT
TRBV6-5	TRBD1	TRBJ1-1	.	CASSGQVGTEAFF	TGTGCCAGCAGCGGACAGGTTGGGACTGAAGCTTTCTTT
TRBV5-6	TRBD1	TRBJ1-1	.	CASSRRDRNTEAFF	TGTGCCAGCAGCAGACGGGACAGGAACACTGAAGCTTTCTTT
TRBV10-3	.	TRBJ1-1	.	CAISVGKNTEAFF	TGTGCCATCAGTGTCGGCAAGAACACTGAAGCTTTCTTT
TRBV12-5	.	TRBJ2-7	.	CAEQIRRSYEQYF	TGTGCTGAACAAATACGGCGGTCCTACGAGCAGTACTTC
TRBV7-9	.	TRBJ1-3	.	CASSSGGGNTIYF	TGTGCCAGCAGCTCAGGAGGGGGAAACACCATATATTTT
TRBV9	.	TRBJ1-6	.	CASRPNSPLHF	TGTGCCAGCAGACCTAATTCACCCCTCCACTTT
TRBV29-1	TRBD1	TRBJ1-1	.	CSVEGQRMNTEAFF	TGCAGCGTTGAGGGACAGCGCATGAACACTGAAGCTTTCTTT
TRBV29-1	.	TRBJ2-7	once	CSVPDGYEQYF	TGCAGCGTCCCGGACGGCTACGAGCAGTACTTC
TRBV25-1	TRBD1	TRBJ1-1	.	CASRPLTGGNEAFF	TGTGCCAGCAGACCATTGACAGGGGGAAATGAAGCTTTCTTT
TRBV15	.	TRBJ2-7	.	CATSRRRGVDEQYF	TGTGCCACCAGCAGAAGGAGGGGGGTCGACGAGCAGTACTTC
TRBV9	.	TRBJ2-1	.	CASSVGPSLASYNEQFF	TGTGCCAGCAGCGTAGGACCCTCCCTAGCGAGTTACAATGAGCAGTTCTTC
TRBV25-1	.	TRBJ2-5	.	CASSDFQETQYF	TGTGCCAGCAGTGATTTTCAAGAGACCCAGTACTTC
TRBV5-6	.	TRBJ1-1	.	CASSLGQEDTEAFF	TGTGCCAGCAGCCTCGGGCAGGAGGACACTGAAGCTTTCTTT
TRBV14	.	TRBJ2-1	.	CASSLALMSYNEQFF	TGTGCCAGCAGCCTAGCCCTTATGTCCTACAATGAGCAGTTCTTC
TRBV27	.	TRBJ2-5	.	CASSEDSQETQYF	TGTGCCAGCAGTGAGGACTCACAAGAGACCCAGTACTTC
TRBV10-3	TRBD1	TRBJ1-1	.	CAISDSMDRGAEAFF	TGTGCCATCAGTGATTCTATGGACAGGGGTGCTGAAGCTTTCTTT
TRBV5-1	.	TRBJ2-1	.	CASSSIGQTSYNEQFF	TGCGCCAGCAGCTCTATCGGGCAGACCTCCTACAATGAGCAGTTCTTC
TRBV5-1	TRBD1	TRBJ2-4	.	CASSNTGSGGTENIQYF	TGCGCCAGCAGCAATACCGGGTCAGGGGGAACCGAAAACATTCAGTACTTC
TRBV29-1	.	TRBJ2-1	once	CSVVVQGSYNEQFF	TGCAGCGTTGTGGTACAGGGTTCCTACAATGAGCAGTTCTTC
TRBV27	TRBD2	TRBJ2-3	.	CASSSPGLAGDTQYF	TGTGCCAGCAGTTCCCCCGGACTAGCGGGCGATACGCAGTATTTT
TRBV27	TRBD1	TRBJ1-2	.	CASNTTGGYGYTF	TGTGCCAGCAACACGACAGGGGGCTATGGCTACACCTTC
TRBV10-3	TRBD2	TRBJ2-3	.	CAISGKEAERGGLTDTQYF	TGTGCCATCAGTGGCAAGGAGGCGGAGCGGGGGGGCTTAACAGATACGCAGTATTTT
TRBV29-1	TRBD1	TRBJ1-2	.	CSVATGEYGYTF	TGCAGCGTCGCGACAGGGGAGTATGGCTACACCTTC
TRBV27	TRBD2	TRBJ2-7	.	CASSFGAGAFEQYF	TGTGCCAGCAGTTTTGGTGCGGGAGCCTTCGAGCAGTACTTC
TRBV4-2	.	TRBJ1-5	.	CASSQTRSSGLRNQPQHF	TGTGCCAGCAGCCAGACAAGATCCTCAGGGTTAAGGAATCAGCCCCAGCATTTT
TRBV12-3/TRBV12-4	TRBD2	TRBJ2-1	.	CASSLELADTSYNEQFF	TGTGCCAGCAGTTTAGAGCTAGCGGACACCTCCTACAATGAGCAGTTCTTC
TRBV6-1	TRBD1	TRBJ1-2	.	CAFGQGLTNGYTF	TGTGCCTTCGGACAGGGCCTAACTAATGGCTACACCTTC
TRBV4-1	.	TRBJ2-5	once	CASSQDRLGTGTQYF	TGCGCCAGCAGCCAAGATAGGCTAGGTACAGGCACCCAGTACTTC
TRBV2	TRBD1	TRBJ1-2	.	CASSVDGTGGYGYTF	TGTGCCAGCAGTGTTGATGGGACAGGCGGGTATGGCTACACCTTC
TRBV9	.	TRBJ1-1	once	CASSVAQQGQAFF	TGTGCCAGCAGCGTAGCCCAGCAGGGGCAAGCTTTCTTT